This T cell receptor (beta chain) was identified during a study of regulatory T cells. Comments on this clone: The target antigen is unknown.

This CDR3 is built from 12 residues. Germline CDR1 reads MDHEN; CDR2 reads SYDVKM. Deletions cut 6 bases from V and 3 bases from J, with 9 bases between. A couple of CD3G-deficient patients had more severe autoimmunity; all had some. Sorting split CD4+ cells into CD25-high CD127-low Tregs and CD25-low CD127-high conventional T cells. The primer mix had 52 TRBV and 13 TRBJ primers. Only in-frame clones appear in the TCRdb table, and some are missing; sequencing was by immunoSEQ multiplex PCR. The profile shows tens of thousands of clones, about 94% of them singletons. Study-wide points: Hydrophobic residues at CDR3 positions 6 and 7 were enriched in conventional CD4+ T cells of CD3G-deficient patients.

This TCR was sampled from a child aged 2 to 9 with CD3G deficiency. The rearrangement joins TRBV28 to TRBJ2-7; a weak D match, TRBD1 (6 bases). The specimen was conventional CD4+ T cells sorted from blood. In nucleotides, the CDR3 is TGTGCCAGCAGCACGACAGGCTACGAGCAGTACTTC. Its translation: CASSTTGYEQYF.